One sample yielded the 20 T cell receptor beta chains listed below, sequenced in a study of blood T cell repertoires in COVID-19. Generated by immunoSEQ multiplex PCR, the TCRdb table keeps only in-frame clones and is missing some. Of approximately 150,000 clones detected, about 88% appear once; the ten largest clones hold about 5.8%. The sample taken for sequencing was peripheral blood. Receptors originate from a woman between 50 and 59 years old with COVID-19, enrolled during active disease.

V is TRBV30 and J is TRBJ1-1; D might be TRBD1 (6 bases). Trimming stripped 1 base from V and 11 bases from J, with 20 bases between. The CDR3 totals 14 residues. Per germline, CDR1 GTSNPN and CDR2 SVGIG (reference sequence). CDR3 coding DNA: TGTGCCTGGAGTGGGGACATAGGGTTTGCGGGTGCTTTCTTT. Translation: CAWSGDIGFAGAFF. Complete variable domain (other parts from reference TRBV30 and TRBJ1-1): SQTIHQWPATLVQPVGSPLSLECTVEGTSNPNLYWYRQAAGRGLQLLFYSVGIGQISSEVPQNLSASRPQDRQFILSSKKLLLSDSGFYLCAWSGDIGFAGAFFGQGTRLTVV.

The chain carries TRBV2 and TRBJ2-5; D not resolved. CDR3 length: 14 amino acids. Trimming removed 5 bases at V and 4 bases at J, with 14 bases between. Germline values: CDR1 SNHLY, CDR2 FYNNEI. CDR3 sequence (DNA): TGTGCCAGCAGTATATCTAGTGTCGGAGAGACCCAGTACTTC. Its protein is CASSISSVGETQYF. The full variable domain, in which reference TRBV2 and TRBJ2-5 provide the parts outside the CDR3, is EPEVTQTPSHQVTQMGQEVILRCVPISNHLYFYWYRQILGQKVEFLVSFYNNEISEKSEIFDDQFSVERPDGSNFTLKIRSTKLEDSAMYFCASSISSVGETQYFGPGTRLLVL.

This clone was found once. This sequence joins TRBV4-2 and TRBJ1-4; 9 bases map to TRBD1. V shed 2 bases and J 7 bases; nucleotides not matched to a gene: 5. This CDR3 has 15 amino acids. In germline, CDR1 is LGHNA, CDR2 YNFKEQ. CDR3 amino acids: CASSQTGTGSEKLFF. CDR3 DNA sequence: TGTGCCAGCAGCCAAACCGGGACAGGGAGTGAAAAACTGTTTTTT.

This clone has just one count. The chain links TRBV19 to TRBJ1-6, with D unclear. The CDR3 runs 15 residues. V was shortened by 3 bases and J by 5 bases, with 11 bases between the two germline ends. Germline CDR1 is LNHDA and CDR2 is SQIVND (reference sequence). The CDR3 DNA is TGTGCCAGTAGTATTATCCGGCAGGATAATTCACCCCTCCACTTT. Translating gives CASSIIRQDNSPLHF.

The V gene is TRBV30, the J gene TRBJ2-5, with TRBD2 identical over 7 bases. The CDR3 has 15 amino acids. V lost 0 bases and J lost 1; bases outside the gene matches: 5. Per germline, CDR1 GTSNPN and CDR2 SVGIG (reference sequence). The CDR3 spells CAWSVGLDGQETQYF. The CDR3 nucleotides read TGTGCCTGGAGTGTTGGACTAGACGGCCAAGAGACCCAGTACTTC. Combining the CDR3 with reference TRBV30 and TRBJ2-5 gives the whole variable domain SQTIHQWPATLVQPVGSPLSLECTVEGTSNPNLYWYRQAAGRGLQLLFYSVGIGQISSEVPQNLSASRPQDRQFILSSKKLLLSDSGFYLCAWSVGLDGQETQYFGPGTRLLVL.

V and J are TRBV28 and TRBJ1-5, with D perhaps TRBD1 (5 bases). Germline V gene data show CDR1 as MDHEN and CDR2 as SYDVKM. This CDR3 has 14 amino acids. V was trimmed by 9 bases and J by 6 bases, leaving 18 bases between them. CDR3 nucleotide sequence: TGTGCCAGTCGGGAGGGGACTCCGCTTCAGCCCCAGCATTTT. Its protein is CASREGTPLQPQHF.

The chain links TRBV2 to TRBJ1-2; D remains ambiguous. The germline V gene encodes CDR1 SNHLY and CDR2 FYNNEI. V lost 5 bases and J 4 bases, leaving 17 bases between the germline ends. The CDR3 contains 15 residues. The CDR3 here is CASSPRGNGLYGYTF. DNA for the CDR3: TGTGCCAGCAGTCCCCGCGGTAACGGTCTCTATGGCTACACCTTC.

The J gene is TRBJ1-2, the V gene TRBV5-4; 8 nucleotides line up with TRBD1. V shed 3 bases, J shed 6 bases, and the junction held 7 bases outside the gene matches. The length of the CDR3 is 14 residues. From germline, CDR1 is SGHNT and CDR2 YYREEE (reference sequence). The DNA of the CDR3 is TGTGCCAGCAGCTCGGACAGGGTCATGGATGGCTACACCTTC. Translation gives CASSSDRVMDGYTF.

CDR3 residues: CSATGNTEAFF. CDR3 DNA sequence: TGCAGTGCTACGGGGAACACTGAAGCTTTCTTT. The chain joins TRBV20-1 to TRBJ1-1; D gene ambiguous. The CDR3 consists of 11 residues. CDR1 is DFQATT and CDR2 is SNEGSKA in the germline V gene (reference sequence). With 4 bases removed from V and 1 base from J, the gap between germline ends came to 4 bases.

This sequence joins TRBV4-3 and TRBJ2-3, with D perhaps TRBD1 (6 bases). V was shortened by 3 bases and J by 8 bases, with 12 bases between the two germline ends. CDR1 LGHNA and CDR2 YSLEER come from the germline V gene. The CDR3 has 13 residues. CDR3 DNA sequence: TGCGCCAGCAGCCAGTACAGGGCGGGTACGCAGTATTTT. The encoded protein is CASSQYRAGTQYF.

V usage is TRBV6-5 and J usage is TRBJ1-2, with a weak D call TRBD1 (5 bases). Trimming removed 4 bases at V and 8 bases at J, with 14 bases between. CDR1 is MNHEY, CDR2 SVGAGI, per germline. This CDR3 contains 13 residues. CDR3 nucleotide sequence: TGTGCCAGCAGTTCGGCAGGGAAGACCGGCTACACCTTC. Its protein is CASSSAGKTGYTF.

The chain carries TRBV11-3 and TRBJ2-2; the match to TRBD1 covers 12 bases. Germline values: CDR1 SGHNT, CDR2 YENEEA. The CDR3 length is 16 residues. The V and J ends lost 7 bases and 5 bases, in that order; junction bases with no gene match: 8. The CDR3 DNA follows: TGTGCCAGCAACATACCGGGACAGGGGGCGACCGGGGAGCTGTTTTTT. As protein: CASNIPGQGATGELFF.

The chain has TRBV27 and TRBJ2-2, with 10 bases fitting TRBD2. Germline V gene lookup returns CDR1 MNHEY and CDR2 SMNVEV (reference sequence). V lost 5 bases to trimming and J lost 4 bases; unmatched junction nucleotides: 4. This CDR3 spans 15 amino acids. The CDR3 protein is CASSPSGGATGELFF. The CDR3 DNA reads TGTGCCAGCAGTCCTAGCGGGGGTGCCACCGGGGAGCTGTTTTTT.

This chain uses TRBV7-9 with TRBJ2-5; 8 bases are a match to TRBD2. This CDR3 region has 14 residues. Germline V gene lookup returns CDR1 SEHNR and CDR2 FQNEAQ (reference sequence). V shed 8 bases, J shed 5 bases, and the junction held 10 bases outside the gene matches. This CDR3 is CASWGAGGDETQYF. The CDR3 DNA follows: TGTGCCAGCTGGGGGGCGGGGGGCGATGAGACCCAGTACTTC.

The CDR3 region is CASSEAGQGAGEAFF. The CDR3 DNA reads as TGTGCCAGCAGTGAAGCGGGGCAGGGGGCCGGTGAAGCTTTCTTT. The chain links TRBV2 to TRBJ1-1, with TRBD1 identical over 8 bases. The germline gives CDR1 SNHLY, CDR2 FYNNEI. This CDR3 has 15 residues. The junction had 7 bases not matched to a gene; V was cut back by 0 bases and J by 7 bases.

The V gene is TRBV7-9, the J gene TRBJ1-6; 9 bases are a match to TRBD1. The CDR3 is made up of 13 amino acids. Trimming took 5 bases from V and 9 from J; bases not matched to a gene: 2. CDR1 and CDR2 (germline): SEHNR, FQNEAQ (reference sequence). This chain's CDR3 is CASSGTGFSPLHF. The CDR3 DNA follows: TGTGCCAGCAGCGGGACAGGGTTTTCACCCCTCCACTTT.

This chain uses TRBV12-3 or TRBV12-4 with TRBJ1-2; D is perhaps TRBD1 (5 bases). CDR3 length: 13 amino acids. With 3 bases removed from V and 4 bases from J, the gap between germline ends came to 9 bases. In DNA, the CDR3 is TGTGCCAGCAGTTTGGAGGGGATCTATGGCTACACCTTC. It encodes CASSLEGIYGYTF.

This chain links TRBV6-2 or TRBV6-3 with TRBJ2-5; 13 positions agree with TRBD2. This CDR3 region has 15 residues. V shed 5 bases and J 2 bases; nucleotides not matched to a gene: 2. CDR1 is MNHEY and CDR2 is SVGEGT in the germline V gene. The CDR3 loop reads CASSQGLAGQETQYF. CDR3 coding DNA: TGTGCCAGCAGTCAGGGACTAGCGGGACAAGAGACCCAGTACTTC.

This chain connects TRBV3-1 (or the pseudogene TRBV3-2) to TRBJ2-1; TRBD2 matches 10 bases. The CDR3 has 15 amino acids. J lost 4 bases, V lost 2 bases, and 2 bases had no gene match. Per the germline V gene, CDR1 is LGHDT and CDR2 is YNNKEL (reference sequence). The chain's CDR3 is CASSQLAGVYNEQFF. Written as DNA, the CDR3 is TGTGCCAGCAGCCAACTAGCGGGGGTTTACAATGAGCAGTTCTTC.

The rearrangement joins TRBV7-2 to TRBJ2-7; 8 bases align to TRBD1. Germline trimming cut 4 bases from V and 4 bases from J; bases unmatched to any gene: 9. The CDR3 is made up of 15 amino acids. Germline V gives CDR1 SGHTA, CDR2 FQGNSA. The CDR3 loop reads CASSSQTGETYEQYF. The CDR3 nucleotides are TGTGCCAGCAGCTCACAGACAGGGGAAACATACGAGCAGTACTTC.